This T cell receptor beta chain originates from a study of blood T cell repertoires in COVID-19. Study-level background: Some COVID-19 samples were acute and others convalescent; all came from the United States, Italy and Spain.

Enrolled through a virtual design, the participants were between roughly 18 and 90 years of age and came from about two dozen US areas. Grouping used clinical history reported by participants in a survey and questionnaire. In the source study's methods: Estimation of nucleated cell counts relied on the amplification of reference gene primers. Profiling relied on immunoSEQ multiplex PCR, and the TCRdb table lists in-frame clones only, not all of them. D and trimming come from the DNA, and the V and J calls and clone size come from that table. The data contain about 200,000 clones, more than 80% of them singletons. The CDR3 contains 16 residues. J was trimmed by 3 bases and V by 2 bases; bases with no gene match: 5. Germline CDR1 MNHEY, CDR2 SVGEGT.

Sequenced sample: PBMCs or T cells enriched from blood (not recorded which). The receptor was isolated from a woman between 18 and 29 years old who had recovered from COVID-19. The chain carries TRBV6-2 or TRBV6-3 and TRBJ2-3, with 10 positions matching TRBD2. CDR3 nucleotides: TGTGCCAGCAGTTACCCCAGCGGGGGGGCTACAGATACGCAGTATTTT. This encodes CASSYPSGGATDTQYF.